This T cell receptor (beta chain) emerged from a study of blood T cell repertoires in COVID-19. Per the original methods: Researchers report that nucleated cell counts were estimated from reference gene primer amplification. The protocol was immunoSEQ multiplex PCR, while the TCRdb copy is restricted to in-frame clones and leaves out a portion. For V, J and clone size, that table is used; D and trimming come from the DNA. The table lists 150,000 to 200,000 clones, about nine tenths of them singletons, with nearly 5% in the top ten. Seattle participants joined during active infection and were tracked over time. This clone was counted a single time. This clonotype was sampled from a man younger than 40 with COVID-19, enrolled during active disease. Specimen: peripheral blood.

For the CDR3, the DNA is TGCGCCAGCAGCTTCAAAGGGGACACTGAAGCTTTCTTT. The encoded protein is CASSFKGDTEAFF. The V call is TRBV5-1, the J call TRBJ1-1; D may be TRBD1 (5 bases). This CDR3 is 13 amino acids long. CDR1 and CDR2 from the germline V gene are SGHRS and YFSETQ. V was pared by 2 bases and J by 3 bases, with 8 bases between.